The rows below give T cell receptor beta chains drawn from one sample of a study of CD8+ T cells in alopecia areata. Here immunoSEQ multiplex PCR was the method, and the copy in TCRdb shows in-frame clones only, minus some. This sample has 30,000 to 35,000 clones, with 55% found just once. Sequencing used NKG2D-high CD8+ T cells sorted from blood. The receptors originated from a human donor with alopecia areata. CDR3s include the opening cysteine and the closing phenylalanine or tryptophan. A D gene is named only where the DNA matches it firmly. Clone size, where shown, is once, few, many, or a class for clones that have expanded.

D	size	V	J	DNA	CDR3
TRBD1	NA	TRBV7-9	TRBJ1-1	TGTGCCAGCAGAGGGGACAGGGAGAACACTGAAGCTTTCTTT	CASRGDRENTEAFF
NA	NA	TRBV27	TRBJ1-1	TGTGCCAGCAGTTTGTCTGGGACGGGACAAGAAGCTTTCTTT	CASSLSGTGQEAFF
TRBD1	NA	TRBV28	TRBJ2-7	TGTGCCAGCAGTGCCGCCGGGACAGCCTACGAGCAGTACTTC	CASSAAGTAYEQYF
NA	NA	TRBV7-2	TRBJ1-1	TGTGCCAGCAGCCCTTGGGGTAACACTGAAGCTTTCTTT	CASSPWGNTEAFF
TRBD2	NA	TRBV27	TRBJ2-5	TGTGCCAGCAGCCATGAGCGGGAGGGCCTGGAGACCCAGTACTTC	CASSHEREGLETQYF
NA	NA	TRBV28	TRBJ1-1	TGTGCCAGCAGTTTATTCAGGGTTATGAACACTGAAGCTTTCTTT	CASSLFRVMNTEAFF
TRBD2	NA	TRBV4-3	TRBJ2-2	TGCGCCAGCAGCCAAGATCCTAGCGGGGCGAACACCGGGGAGCTGTTTTTT	CASSQDPSGANTGELFF
NA	NA	TRBV2	TRBJ2-1	TGTGCCAGCAGTGAGGGTATTGAGCAGTTCTTC	CASSEGIEQFF
TRBD1	few	TRBV29-1	TRBJ2-6	TGCAGCGTTGAAGACAGGGGGCTCTCTGGGGCCAACGTCCTGACTTTC	CSVEDRGLSGANVLTF
TRBD2	NA	TRBV7-9	TRBJ2-7	TGTGCCAGCAGCCTCCAAGCTGGGGGGGTCTCCTACGAGCAGTACTTC	CASSLQAGGVSYEQYF
NA	NA	TRBV7-2	TRBJ2-1	TGTGCCAGCAGCTTAAACGAAATTGAGCAGTTCTTC	CASSLNEIEQFF
TRBD2	NA	TRBV28	TRBJ2-7	TGTGCCAGCACTCTGGAGGGGGGACTAGCTTCCTCCGAGCAGTACTTC	CASTLEGGLASSEQYF
TRBD2	few	TRBV6-6	TRBJ2-3	TGTGCCAGCAGTCCCTTGGCGGGAGGGCAGGAAGATACGCAGTATTTT	CASSPLAGGQEDTQYF
TRBD1	NA	TRBV4-1	TRBJ1-6	TGCGCCAGCAGACCCGGGACAGGGGGTAGCTCCTATAATTCACCCCTCCACTTT	CASRPGTGGSSYNSPLHF
NA	NA	TRBV9	TRBJ2-7	TGTGCCAGCAGCGGGGGAAGGCCCTACGAGCAGTACTTC	CASSGGRPYEQYF
NA	NA	TRBV18	TRBJ2-7	TGTGCCAGCTCACGGAGTCATCGCGACGAGCAGTACTTC	CASSRSHRDEQYF
TRBD2	NA	TRBV12-5	TRBJ2-1	TGTGCTAGTGGTACGGGACTAGCGGGAGCGGATGAGCAGTTCTTC	CASGTGLAGADEQFF
TRBD1	NA	TRBV6-5	TRBJ2-4	TGTGCCAGCAGCTTCAGACAGGGTGGCAAAAACATTCAGTACTTC	CASSFRQGGKNIQYF
NA	NA	TRBV20-1	TRBJ2-7	TGCAGTGCTAGAGAAAGCTACGAGCAGTACTTC	CSARESYEQYF
NA	NA	TRBV4-1	TRBJ2-7	TGCGCCAGCAGCCAAGCCCCAGGGGCCCGCTCCTACGAGCAGTACTTC	CASSQAPGARSYEQYF
TRBD2	few	TRBV7-9	TRBJ2-3	TGTGCCAGCAGCCCCCCCTTAGCGGGGGATACGCAGTATTTT	CASSPPLAGDTQYF
NA	NA	TRBV27	TRBJ2-1	TGTGCCAGCAGTTTGGGGGTGAGAGTTGAGCAGTTCTTC	CASSLGVRVEQFF
NA	few	TRBV7-9	TRBJ2-7	TGTGCCAGCAGCTTAGCCGTTGGACAGTCCTACGAGCAGTACTTC	CASSLAVGQSYEQYF
NA	NA	TRBV11-2	TRBJ1-2	TGTGCCAGCAGCCTCCGTTCGGATGGCTACACCTTC	CASSLRSDGYTF
TRBD2	NA	TRBV7-9	TRBJ2-3	TGTGCCAGCAGCTTAGTCGCGGGAGACGAAGATACGCAGTATTTT	CASSLVAGDEDTQYF
NA	few	TRBV7-9	TRBJ1-1	TGTGCCAGCCGTCGGGGCGGTGACACTGAAGCTTTCTTT	CASRRGGDTEAFF
NA	NA	TRBV18	TRBJ2-7	TGTGCCAGCTCACCACTGGCTTTCCCCGTCGGGATCTACGAGCAGTACTTC	CASSPLAFPVGIYEQYF